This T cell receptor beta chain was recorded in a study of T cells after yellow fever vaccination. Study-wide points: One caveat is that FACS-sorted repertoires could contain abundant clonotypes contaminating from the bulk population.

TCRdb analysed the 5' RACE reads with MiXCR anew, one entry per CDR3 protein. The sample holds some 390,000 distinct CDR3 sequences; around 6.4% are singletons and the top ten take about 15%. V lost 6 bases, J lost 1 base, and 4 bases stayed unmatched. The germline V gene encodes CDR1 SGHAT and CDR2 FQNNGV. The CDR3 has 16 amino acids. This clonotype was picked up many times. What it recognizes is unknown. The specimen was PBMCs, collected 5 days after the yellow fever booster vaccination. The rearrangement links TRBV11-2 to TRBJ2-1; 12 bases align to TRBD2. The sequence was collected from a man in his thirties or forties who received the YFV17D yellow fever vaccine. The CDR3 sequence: CASRPGLAGSYNEQFF. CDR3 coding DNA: TGTGCCAGCAGACCCGGACTAGCGGGGTCCTACAATGAGCAGTTCTTC.